This T cell receptor (beta chain) was profiled in a study of tumor-infiltrating lymphocytes in primary liver carcinoma. Researchers drew blood RNA from unsorted whole blood and extracted germline DNA as well. Chronic HBV infection affected patients, none of whom had received treatment. It was before surgery that approximately 4.3 milliliters of peripheral blood were collected. Total RNA amounting to 450 to 550 ng was the source from which TCR beta cDNA was made with a constant-region primer. ARM-PCR was slightly modified, and three nested multiplex PCR rounds with it gave rise to the TCR beta libraries. A C-beta reverse primer and TRBV1-TRBV30 forward primers served in each of the first two PCR rounds, at 10 cycles apiece. TCRdb reanalysed the multiplex PCR reads using MiXCR and keeps one entry per CDR3 protein. Of just over 300,000 distinct CDR3 sequences listed, almost 60% are singletons. Study outcomes and limitations: Blood fell significantly below tumors in its top-250-clone fraction (p = 0.039).

CDR3 length: 15 amino acids. CDR1 SGHVS and CDR2 FQNEAQ come from the germline V gene. Trimming left V 1 base short and J 7 bases short, with 16 bases between. A remark on this clonotype: Its target is unknown.

This receptor was identified in a woman under 40 with primary liver carcinoma and hepatitis B virus infection. The sequencing sample was made of peripheral blood. V usage is TRBV7-8 and J usage is TRBJ1-2; D unresolved. The CDR3, as DNA: TGTGCCAGCAGCTTAGTGTCGGGAGGAATCGGTGGCTACACCTTC. Translating gives CASSLVSGGIGGYTF.